The 8 T cell receptor beta chains reported below all come from one sample, sequenced in a study of blood T cell repertoires in COVID-19. Sequencing was performed with immunoSEQ multiplex PCR; in TCRdb, only in-frame clones are kept and a portion is missing. The data contain some 250,000 clones, about 88% of them singletons. The sequenced sample consisted of peripheral blood. These receptors were taken from a woman aged 60-75 years with COVID-19, enrolled during active disease.

This chain connects TRBV4-1 to TRBJ1-5, with D tentatively TRBD1 (5 bases). Germline CDR1 MGHRA, CDR2 YSYEKL. The germline V and J ends were trimmed by 0 bases and 1 base, with 16 bases remaining between them. The CDR3 runs to 18 residues. As DNA, the CDR3 is TGCGCCAGCAGCCAAGATCGAGGACCGGGGGGAAGCAATCAGCCCCAGCATTTT. Its translation: CASSQDRGPGGSNQPQHF.

This chain uses TRBV5-1 with TRBJ2-1; D might be TRBD1 (7 bases). With 4 bases removed from V and 7 bases from J, the gap between germline ends came to 21 bases. CDR1 and CDR2 from the germline V gene are SGHRS and YFSETQ. The CDR3 has 16 amino acids. CDR3 amino acids: CASSPGTAGGGNEQFF. The DNA for the CDR3 is TGCGCCAGCAGCCCCGGGACAGCGGGTGGTGGTAATGAGCAGTTCTTC.

The CDR3 coding sequence is TGTGCCAGCTCACTAAAGGAGACTTCGGATCCCGCCTATAATTCACCCCTCCACTTT. Its protein product is CASSLKETSDPAYNSPLHF. The J gene is TRBJ1-6, the V gene TRBV18; D ambiguous. Germline V gene lookup returns CDR1 KGHSH and CDR2 LQKENI. The CDR3 contains 19 residues. Trimming stripped 4 bases from V and 2 bases from J, with 21 bases between.

DNA for the CDR3: TGTGCCAGCAGCAGGTTGACAGGGGGCTATGGCTACACCTTC. Translation gives CASSRLTGGYGYTF. The chain is built from TRBV6-5 and TRBJ1-2; TRBD1 aligns across 9 bases. The germline V gene encodes CDR1 MNHEY and CDR2 SVGAGI. V shed 6 bases and J 4 bases; nucleotides not matched to a gene: 6. The CDR3 has 14 amino acids.

The gene calls are TRBV7-9 and TRBJ2-1, with 8 bases matching TRBD1. Germline lookup yields CDR1 SEHNR and CDR2 FQNEAQ (reference sequence). V was clipped by 5 bases and J by 8 bases; unmatched bases: 11. CDR3 length: 15 residues. The chain's CDR3 is CASSRGQGRIDEQFF. CDR3 nucleotides: TGTGCCAGCAGCCGAGGACAGGGTAGGATAGATGAGCAGTTCTTC.

This clone was seen a few times. This chain connects TRBV18 to TRBJ1-1; 9 nucleotides match TRBD1. The V segment lost 5 bases and the J segment 3 bases; nucleotides outside the gene matches: 4. This CDR3 is 14 amino acids long. The germline V gene has CDR1 KGHSH and CDR2 LQKENI. The CDR3 sequence is CASSTQGADTEAFF. In DNA form, the CDR3 reads TGTGCCAGCTCAACACAGGGGGCGGACACTGAAGCTTTCTTT.

The chain combines TRBV9 with TRBJ1-2; weak D call: TRBD1 (5 bases). Germline V gives CDR1 SGDLS, CDR2 YYNGEE. The CDR3 extends over 15 amino acids. Trimming stripped 4 bases from V and 4 bases from J, with 17 bases between. This CDR3 is CASSPPVGAVYGYTF. CDR3 bases: TGTGCCAGCAGCCCCCCGGTTGGGGCAGTCTATGGCTACACCTTC.

The rearrangement joins TRBV11-2 to TRBJ2-5, with 7 bases lining up with TRBD2. This CDR3 contains 16 residues. The germline V gene encodes CDR1 SGHAT and CDR2 FQNNGV. V lost 2 bases and J lost 5; bases outside the gene matches: 11. CDR3 protein: CASSLLPSGGRETQYF. The CDR3 DNA is TGTGCCAGCAGCTTACTTCCTAGCGGAGGTCGGGAGACCCAGTACTTC.